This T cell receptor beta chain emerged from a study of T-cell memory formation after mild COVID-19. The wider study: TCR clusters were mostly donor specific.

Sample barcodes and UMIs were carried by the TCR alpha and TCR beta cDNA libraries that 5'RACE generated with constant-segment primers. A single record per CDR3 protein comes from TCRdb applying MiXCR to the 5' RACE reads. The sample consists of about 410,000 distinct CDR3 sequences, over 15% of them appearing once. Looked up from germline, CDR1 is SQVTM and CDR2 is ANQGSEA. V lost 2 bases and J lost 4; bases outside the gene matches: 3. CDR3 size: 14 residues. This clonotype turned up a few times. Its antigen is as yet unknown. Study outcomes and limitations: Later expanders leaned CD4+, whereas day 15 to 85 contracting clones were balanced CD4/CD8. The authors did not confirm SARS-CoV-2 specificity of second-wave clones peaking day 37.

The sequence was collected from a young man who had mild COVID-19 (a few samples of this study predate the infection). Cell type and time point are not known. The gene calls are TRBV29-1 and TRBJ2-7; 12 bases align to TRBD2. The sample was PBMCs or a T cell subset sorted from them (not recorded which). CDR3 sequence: CSVEWTSGEYEQYF. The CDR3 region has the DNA TGCAGCGTTGAATGGACTAGCGGGGAGTACGAGCAGTACTTC.